What follows are 26 T cell receptor beta chains derived from one specimen sequenced in a study of vaccination effects on CD4 cells after COVID-19. Culturing for more than 9 days preceded CD4+ T cell isolation. These receptors have no identified antigens. The assay was immunoSEQ multiplex PCR, and TCRdb's table has in-frame clones only and misses some. The table has about 74,000 clones, roughly 80% seen once. This sample comprised CD4+ T cells from PBMCs cultured without peptide, obtained before COVID-19 vaccination. All receptors come from a human donor who received a COVID-19 vaccine.

The chain uses TRBV4-1 and TRBJ1-2, with a possible D match to TRBD1 (6 bases). This CDR3 contains 16 residues. Trimming left V 4 bases short and J 4 bases short, with 19 bases between. CDR1 and CDR2 from the germline V gene are MGHRA and YSYEKL. DNA of the CDR3: TGCGCCAGCAGCCTGGCCCAACAGGGATCGGGCTATGGCTACACCTTC. Translation gives CASSLAQQGSGYGYTF.

By share, this clone counts as medium-sized. The DNA of the CDR3 is TGTGCCAGCAGTGAAGCGCTTCAGGCAGGGGAGGAAAAACTGTTTTTT. This translates into CASSEALQAGEEKLFF. The gene calls are TRBV6-1 and TRBJ1-4; weak D call: TRBD1 (6 bases). The CDR3 consists of 16 residues. Germline CDR1 is MNHNS and CDR2 is SASEGT. Trimming cost V 0 bases and J 8 bases, with 16 bases left between them.

This sequence joins TRBV24-1 and TRBJ2-3; TRBD1 is a possible D gene (5 bases). Per the germline V gene, CDR1 is KGHDR and CDR2 is SFDVKD. V was trimmed by 9 bases and J by 0 bases, leaving 6 bases between them. CDR3 length: 12 residues. The CDR3 here is CATGASTDTQYF. CDR3 coding DNA: TGTGCCACCGGGGCTAGCACAGATACGCAGTATTTT.

The chain is built from TRBV4-1 and TRBJ1-5; possibly TRBD1 for D (5 bases). CDR3 size: 15 residues. In germline, CDR1 is MGHRA, CDR2 YSYEKL. The V gene lost 5 bases and the J gene lost 1 base, with 12 bases spanning the gap. CDR3 in DNA: TGCGCCAGCAGCGCCCGGTGGGGCAGCAATCAGCCCCAGCATTTT. This gives the protein CASSARWGSNQPQHF.

This chain uses TRBV2 with TRBJ2-3; TRBD2 matches at 13 bases. V shed 6 bases, J shed 3 bases, and the junction held 6 bases outside the gene matches. This CDR3 comprises 16 residues. The V gene's germline CDR1 is SNHLY and CDR2 FYNNEI. CDR3: CASRRTSGGGTDTQYF. The CDR3 region has the DNA TGTGCCAGCAGGAGGACTAGCGGGGGAGGGACAGATACGCAGTATTTT.

J is TRBJ2-7 and V is TRBV4-1; 8 positions match TRBD1. Trimming cost V 4 bases and J 4 bases; bases outside gene matches: 6. Germline V lookup: CDR1 MGHRA, CDR2 YSYEKL. This CDR3 is 14 amino acids long. CDR3 sequence: CASSPNGQGYEQYV. For the CDR3, the DNA is TGCGCCAGCAGCCCAAATGGACAGGGATACGAGCAGTACGTC.

The V call is TRBV5-6, the J call TRBJ2-1; unclear D gene. The germline CDR1 and CDR2 sequences are SGHDT and YYEEEE. This CDR3 contains 11 residues. The V and J ends lost 4 bases and 10 bases respectively, with 9 bases between them. CDR3 loop: CASSLNNEQFF. CDR3 nucleotide sequence: TGTGCCAGCAGCCTGAATAACGAGCAGTTCTTC.

This clone was observed a few times. The chain has TRBV3-1 (or the pseudogene TRBV3-2) and TRBJ1-1, with unresolved D. V dropped 0 bases and J dropped 5 bases, with 7 bases sitting between them. The CDR3 consists of 13 residues. Germline V gene data show CDR1 as LGHDT and CDR2 as YNNKEL (reference sequence). The CDR3 is CASSQEGGTEAFF. In DNA, the CDR3 is TGTGCCAGCAGCCAAGAAGGCGGTACTGAAGCTTTCTTT.

The chain uses TRBV30 and TRBJ2-5; 8 bases match TRBD1. V lost 3 bases, J lost 3 bases, and 6 bases stayed unmatched. Germline CDR1 and CDR2: GTSNPN and SVGIG (reference sequence). The CDR3 spans 14 residues. CDR3 bases: TGTGCCTGGAGCACACCAGGGGGCGAAGAGACCCAGTACTTC. As protein: CAWSTPGGEETQYF.

V usage is TRBV6-6 and J usage is TRBJ2-5, with a possible D match to TRBD2 (6 bases). The V end lost 10 bases, the J end lost 3 bases, and 21 bases lay between the germline ends. Germline-derived CDR1 and CDR2 are MNHNY and SVGAGI (reference sequence). CDR3 length: 15 residues. The DNA for the CDR3 is TGTGCCACCAGGAGCGGGCCGCCCCAAAAAGAGACCCAGTACTTC. Encoded protein: CATRSGPPQKETQYF.

This clone was observed a single time. The chain couples TRBV29-1 to TRBJ1-4; D is unresolved. Germline V CDR1 and CDR2: SQVTM, ANQGSEA. V dropped 5 bases and J dropped 6 bases, with 19 bases sitting between them. The CDR3 is made up of 15 amino acids. The CDR3 spells CSVSKSPGRDEKLFF. The CDR3 DNA follows: TGCAGCGTTTCAAAATCCCCCGGGAGGGATGAAAAACTGTTTTTT.

CDR3 in amino acids: CASSLAKWGTAIHPLHF. DNA of the CDR3: TGTGCCAGCAGCTTAGCGAAGTGGGGGACGGCTATTCACCCCCTCCACTTT. The rearrangement links TRBV7-2 to TRBJ1-6, with TRBD1 as a possible D gene (5 bases). The CDR3 has 17 amino acids. Germline loops: CDR1 SGHTA, CDR2 FQGNSA. The V and J ends lost 0 bases and 13 bases respectively, with 22 bases between them.

This clone was counted a few times. The V call is TRBV5-4, the J call TRBJ2-2; the D gene is possibly TRBD1 (5 bases). CDR1 and CDR2 (germline): SGHNT, YYREEE (reference sequence). The germline V and J ends were trimmed by 4 bases and 5 bases, with 15 bases remaining between them. The CDR3 covers 15 residues. CDR3: CASSLDRASTGELFF. DNA for the CDR3: TGTGCCAGCAGCCTAGACAGAGCGAGTACCGGGGAGCTGTTTTTT.

This chain connects TRBV6-5 to TRBJ1-5; TRBD1 matches 9 bases. In germline, CDR1 is MNHEY, CDR2 SVGAGI. The CDR3 sequence is 15 residues long. Germline trimming cut 6 bases from V and 6 bases from J; bases unmatched to any gene: 9. CDR3 bases: TGTGCCAGCAGCCCGGCTACAGGGGGCGGTCAGCCCCAGCATTTT. This gives the protein CASSPATGGGQPQHF.

CDR3 sequence reads: CASSGRTSGGGNTGELFF. In nucleotides, the CDR3 is TGTGCCAGTAGTGGCCGGACTAGCGGGGGGGGGAACACCGGGGAGCTGTTTTTT. V and J are TRBV19 and TRBJ2-2; 15 nucleotides match TRBD2. The CDR3 consists of 18 residues. Trimming took 5 bases from V and 1 from J; bases not matched to a gene: 5. Germline CDR1 reads LNHDA; CDR2 reads SQIVND (reference sequence).

In this sample, this clone turned up once. The rearrangement joins TRBV5-8 to TRBJ2-5, with D perhaps TRBD1 (6 bases). CDR1 SGHTS and CDR2 YDEGEE come from the germline V gene. This CDR3 region has 15 residues. The V end lost 1 base, the J end lost 7 bases, and 17 bases lay between the germline ends. CDR3 bases: TGTGCCAGCAGCTTGCATGGGGGCGCACCTGGGACCCAGTACTTC. Residues: CASSLHGGAPGTQYF.

CDR3 in DNA: TGCGCCAGCGAACCCTTACCTAATTTCGTTCACACTGAAGCTTTCTTT. It codes for CASEPLPNFVHTEAFF. V and J are TRBV5-1 and TRBJ1-1; D is undetermined. V shed 7 bases and J shed 3 bases, with 22 bases lying between them. Germline lookup yields CDR1 SGHRS and CDR2 YFSETQ. This CDR3 has 16 amino acids.

The rearrangement joins TRBV5-1 to TRBJ1-2, with 7 bases identical to TRBD1. From germline, CDR1 is SGHRS and CDR2 YFSETQ. Losses at the gene ends were 4 bases for V and 5 bases for J; bases not matched to a gene: 11. This CDR3 spans 15 amino acids. CDR3 sequence: CASSQAPGQLYGYTF. The CDR3 DNA reads as TGCGCCAGCAGCCAAGCCCCGGGACAGCTGTATGGCTACACCTTC.

This clone was counted between two and nine times. The rearrangement joins TRBV3-1 (or the pseudogene TRBV3-2) to TRBJ1-4; 7 bases map to TRBD1. The junction had 3 bases not matched to a gene; V was cut back by 1 base and J by 4 bases. CDR1 and CDR2 from the germline V gene are LGHDT and YNNKEL (reference sequence). This CDR3 is built from 15 residues. Here the CDR3 DNA reads TGTGCCAGCAGCCAAGTCGGGACAGTTAATGAAAAACTGTTTTTT. Protein: CASSQVGTVNEKLFF.

This clone was seen a single time. The chain joins TRBV10-3 to TRBJ1-1; no clear D gene. The V end was cut by 7 bases, the J end by 2 bases, with 8 bases between. The CDR3 sequence is 12 residues long. The germline V gene has CDR1 ENHRY and CDR2 SYGVKD. In nucleotides, the CDR3 is TGTGCCATCAAGGGAGATAACACTGAAGCTTTCTTT. Its translation is CAIKGDNTEAFF.

The rearrangement joins TRBV5-4 to TRBJ2-2, with 12 bases aligning to TRBD1. J gave up 4 bases and V 4 bases, and 11 bases lay outside the gene matches. CDR3 length: 18 residues. Germline lookup yields CDR1 SGHNT and CDR2 YYREEE (reference sequence). CDR3: CASSPDGGTGGTTGELFF. The CDR3 DNA reads TGTGCCAGCAGCCCGGATGGGGGGACAGGGGGCACCACCGGGGAGCTGTTTTTT.

The V and J genes are TRBV19 and TRBJ1-5; 7 bases line up with TRBD1. Per germline, CDR1 LNHDA and CDR2 SQIVND (reference sequence). The CDR3 is made up of 17 amino acids. V lost 6 bases to trimming and J lost 2 bases; unmatched junction nucleotides: 13. The CDR3 is CASSTTGTSRGNQPQHF. The CDR3 coding sequence is TGTGCCAGTAGCACGACAGGGACTTCTCGGGGCAATCAGCCCCAGCATTTT. The entire variable domain, with the rest obtained from reference TRBV19 and TRBJ1-5, is as follows: DGGITQSPKYLFRKEGQNVTLSCEQNLNHDAMYWYRQDPGQGLRLIYYSQIVNDFQKGDIAEGYSVSREKKESFPLTVTSAQKNPTAFYLCASSTTGTSRGNQPQHFGDGTRLSIL.

The gene calls are TRBV28 and TRBJ1-1; weak D call: TRBD1 (6 bases). CDR1 is MDHEN and CDR2 is SYDVKM in the germline V gene. Trimming left V 7 bases short and J 1 base short, with 13 bases between. The CDR3 length is 14 residues. The CDR3 region is CASTQGDTNTEAFF. CDR3 coding DNA: TGTGCCAGCACCCAAGGGGACACGAACACTGAAGCTTTCTTT.

As for this clone: Other nucleotide sequences from this sample produce the same CDR3. This chain connects TRBV19 to TRBJ1-1; D is ambiguous. This CDR3 has 12 residues. Germline CDR1 is LNHDA and CDR2 is SQIVND (reference sequence). The V gene lost 8 bases and the J gene lost 1 base, with 8 bases spanning the gap. The CDR3 region is CASSVRNTEAFF. CDR3 DNA sequence: TGTGCCAGTTCAGTTAGGAACACTGAAGCTTTCTTT.

This clone was counted only a few times. This chain links TRBV2 with TRBJ2-2; D not resolved. This CDR3 region has 17 residues. The V gene lost 0 bases and the J gene lost 5 bases, with 16 bases spanning the gap. The V gene's germline CDR1 is SNHLY and CDR2 FYNNEI. In DNA form, the CDR3 reads TGTGCCAGCAGTGAAGCGCTGAAGGGTAGGAATACCGGGGAGCTGTTTTTT. Translation: CASSEALKGRNTGELFF.

This clone was recorded only once. This CDR3 reads CASSVTGNNEKLFF. For the CDR3, the DNA is TGTGCCAGTTCGGTGACAGGGAATAATGAAAAACTGTTTTTT. The chain links TRBV19 to TRBJ1-4, with 7 bases matching TRBD1. Germline V gene sequence: CDR1 LNHDA, CDR2 SQIVND (reference sequence). The length of the CDR3 is 14 residues. J gave up 4 bases and V 8 bases, and 7 bases lay outside the gene matches.